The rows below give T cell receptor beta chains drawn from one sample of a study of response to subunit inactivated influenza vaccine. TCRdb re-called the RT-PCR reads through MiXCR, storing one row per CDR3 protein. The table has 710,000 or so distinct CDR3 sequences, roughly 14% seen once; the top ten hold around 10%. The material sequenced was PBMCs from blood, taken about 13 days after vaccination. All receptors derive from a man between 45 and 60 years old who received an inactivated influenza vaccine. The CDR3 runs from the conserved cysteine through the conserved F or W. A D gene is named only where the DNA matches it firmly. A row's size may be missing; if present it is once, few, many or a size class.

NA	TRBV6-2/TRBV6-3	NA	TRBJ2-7	TGTGCCAGCACCAGCCCCTCGGGGAGCTCCTACGAGCAGTACTTC	CASTSPSGSSYEQYF
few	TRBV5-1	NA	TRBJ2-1	TGCGCCAGCAGCTTGCCCCAGGGGGGATTCAATGAGCAGTTCTTC	CASSLPQGGFNEQFF
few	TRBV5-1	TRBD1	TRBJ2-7	TGCGCCAGCAGCATAGCCGGGACAGGGGGCTACGAGCAGTACTTC	CASSIAGTGGYEQYF
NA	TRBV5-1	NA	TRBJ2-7	TGCGCCAGCAGCTTGGGAGGAAGGGGGACCTACGAGCAGTACTTC	CASSLGGRGTYEQYF
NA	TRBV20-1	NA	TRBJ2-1	TGCAGTGCTAGGACAGTTGGGAGTGAGCAGTTCTTC	CSARTVGSEQFF
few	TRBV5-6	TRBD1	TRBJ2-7	TGTGCCAGCATCCTGGGGGGGACAGGGATCTACGAGCAGTACTTC	CASILGGTGIYEQYF
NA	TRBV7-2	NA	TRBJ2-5	TGTGCCAGCAGCACAACCACATATTGGCAGGAGACCCAGTACTTC	CASSTTTYWQETQYF
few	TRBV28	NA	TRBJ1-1	TGTGCCAGCAGTTCGGGGGGAGGGGGACCGAACACTGAAGCTTTCTTT	CASSSGGGGPNTEAFF
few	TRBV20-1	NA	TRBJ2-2	TGCAGTGCTAGGCTACACAGGACCGGGGAGCTGTTTTTT	CSARLHRTGELFF
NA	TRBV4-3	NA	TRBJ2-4	TGCGCCAGCAGCCTTACCTTCTTGGTTGGGGTCGGGTTGACCAAAAACATTCAGTACTTC	CASSLTFLVGVGLTKNIQYF
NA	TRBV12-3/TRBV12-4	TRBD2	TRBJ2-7	TGTGCCAGCAGACGGGGGGGATACGAGCAGTACTTC	CASRRGGYEQYF
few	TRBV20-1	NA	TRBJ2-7	TGCAGTGCTAGTCCCGGTTCGAGTAGGAGCTCCTACGAGCAGTACTTC	CSASPGSSRSSYEQYF
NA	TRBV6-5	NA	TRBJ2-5	TGTGCCAGCAGTTACTTACGTAGTAGGGAGTACCAAGAGACCCAGTACTTC	CASSYLRSREYQETQYF
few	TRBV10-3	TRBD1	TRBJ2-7	TGTGCCATCAGTGACCCGGGACAGGGGGGACACGAGCAGTACTTC	CAISDPGQGGHEQYF
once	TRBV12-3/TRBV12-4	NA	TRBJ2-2	TGTGCCAGCAGCCTAAATATGGGCACCGGGGAGCTGTTTTTT	CASSLNMGTGELFF
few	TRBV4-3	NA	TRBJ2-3	TGCGCCAGCAGCCAAGGCATCGTAGTTAATACGCAGTATTTT	CASSQGIVVNTQYF
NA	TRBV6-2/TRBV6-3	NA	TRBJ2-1	TGTGCCAGCAGGACCCGACTAGTAGGCTACAATGAGCAGTTCTTC	CASRTRLVGYNEQFF
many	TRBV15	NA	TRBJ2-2	TGTGCCACCTCCAACGGGCGGGGGCTGCCCCCCGGGGAGCTGTTTTTT	CATSNGRGLPPGELFF
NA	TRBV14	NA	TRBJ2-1	TGTGCCAGCAGCCAAGATGCCGGGACTTACTACAATGAGCAGTTCTTC	CASSQDAGTYYNEQFF
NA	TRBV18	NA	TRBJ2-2	TGTGCCAGCTCAGAGGGGACCCGGGACACCGGGGAGCTGTTTTTT	CASSEGTRDTGELFF
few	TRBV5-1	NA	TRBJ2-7	TGCGCCAGCAGGCCCGAGGGCTACGACGAGCAGTACTTC	CASRPEGYDEQYF
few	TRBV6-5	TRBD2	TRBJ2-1	TGTGCCAGCAGTTACTCGAGCCGGACTAGCTTCTACAATGAGCAGTTCTTC	CASSYSSRTSFYNEQFF
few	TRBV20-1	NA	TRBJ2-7	TGCAGTGCTAGAGATCGGATGGGCCCCAGCTCCTACGAGCAGTACTTC	CSARDRMGPSSYEQYF
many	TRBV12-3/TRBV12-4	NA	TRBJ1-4	TGTGCCAGCAGTTTGCATGGCCGGATTGAAAAACTGTTTTTT	CASSLHGRIEKLFF
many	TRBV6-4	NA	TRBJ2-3	TGTGCCAGCAGCCTGGACTACCCCACAGATACGCAGTATTTT	CASSLDYPTDTQYF
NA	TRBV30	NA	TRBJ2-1	TGTGCCTGGAGTGTAGGACACGTCAGCTCCTACAATGAGCAGTTCTTC	CAWSVGHVSSYNEQFF
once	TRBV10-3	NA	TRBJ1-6	TGTGCCACCTTAAGGGGGGATAATTCACCCCTCCACTTT	CATLRGDNSPLHF
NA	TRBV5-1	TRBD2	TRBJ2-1	TGCGCCAGCAGCGCAGCGGGGGGGCACTCCTACAATGAGCAGTTCTTC	CASSAAGGHSYNEQFF
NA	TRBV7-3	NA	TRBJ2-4	TGTGCCAGCAGCTACTACCGAGATACTCGGGCCAAAAACATTCAGTACTTC	CASSYYRDTRAKNIQYF
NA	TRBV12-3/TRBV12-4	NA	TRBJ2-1	TGTGCCAGCAGTTTAAGTGGGAACAGTGAGCAGTTCTTC	CASSLSGNSEQFF
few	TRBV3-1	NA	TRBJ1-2	TGTGCCAGCAGCCAAATCCCCCCTACCCGGGGGGCGCGGAATGGCTACACCTTC	CASSQIPPTRGARNGYTF
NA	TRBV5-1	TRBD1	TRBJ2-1	TGCGCCAGCAGCTTGGAACCAGGGGGAGTAAATGAGCAGTTCTTC	CASSLEPGGVNEQFF
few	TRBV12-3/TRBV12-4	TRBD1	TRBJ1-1	TGTGCCAGCAGTTTTACAGGGGCAAACACTGAAGCTTTCTTT	CASSFTGANTEAFF
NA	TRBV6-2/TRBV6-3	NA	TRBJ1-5	TGTGCCAGCAGTTATTCTTGGGGATTCCAGCCCCAGCATTTT	CASSYSWGFQPQHF
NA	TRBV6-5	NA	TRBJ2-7	TGTGCCAGTAAAGAAAGGGACGAGCAGTACTTC	CASKERDEQYF
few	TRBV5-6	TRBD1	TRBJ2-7	TGTGCCAGCAGCTTGCAAACAGGGGGCATCTACGAGCAGTACTTC	CASSLQTGGIYEQYF